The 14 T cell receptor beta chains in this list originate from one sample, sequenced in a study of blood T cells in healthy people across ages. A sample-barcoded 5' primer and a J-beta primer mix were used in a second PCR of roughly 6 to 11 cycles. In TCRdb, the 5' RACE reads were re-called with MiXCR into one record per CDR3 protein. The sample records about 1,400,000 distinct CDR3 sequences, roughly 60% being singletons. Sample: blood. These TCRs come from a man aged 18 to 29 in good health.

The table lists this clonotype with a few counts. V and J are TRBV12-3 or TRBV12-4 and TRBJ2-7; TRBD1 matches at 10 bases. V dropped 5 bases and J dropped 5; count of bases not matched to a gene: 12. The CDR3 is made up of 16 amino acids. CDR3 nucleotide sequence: TGTGCCAGCAGTCCCGACAGGGGGCGGCCCTCGAACGAGCAGTACTTC. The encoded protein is CASSPDRGRPSNEQYF.

The CDR3 spells CASSLLGPGPREQYF. Written as DNA, the CDR3 is TGTGCCAGCAGTTTACTCGGCCCTGGGCCCCGCGAGCAGTACTTC. The chain uses TRBV27 and TRBJ2-5; no clear D. The assigned J gene may be wrong: the sequence end matches TRBJ2-7 better. The germline V gene encodes CDR1 MNHEY and CDR2 SMNVEV (reference sequence). The CDR3 length is 15 residues.

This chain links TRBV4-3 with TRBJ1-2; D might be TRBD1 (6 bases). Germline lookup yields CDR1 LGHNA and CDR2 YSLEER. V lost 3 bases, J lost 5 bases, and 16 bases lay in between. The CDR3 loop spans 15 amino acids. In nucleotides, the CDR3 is TGCGCCAGCAGCCAGAGGAGACAGGCAATTTATGGCTACACCTTC. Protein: CASSQRRQAIYGYTF.

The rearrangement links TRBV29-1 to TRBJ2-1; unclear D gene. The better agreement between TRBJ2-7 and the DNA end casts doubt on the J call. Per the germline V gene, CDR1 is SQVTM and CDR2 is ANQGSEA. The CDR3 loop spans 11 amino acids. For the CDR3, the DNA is TGCAGCGTTGCTCAAGACAATGAGCAGTACTTC. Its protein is CSVAQDNEQYF.

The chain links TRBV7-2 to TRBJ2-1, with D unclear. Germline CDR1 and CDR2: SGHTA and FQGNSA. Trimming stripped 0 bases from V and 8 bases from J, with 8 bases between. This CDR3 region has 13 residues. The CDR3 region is CASSLAHMYEQFF. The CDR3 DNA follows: TGTGCCAGCAGCTTAGCGCACATGTATGAGCAGTTCTTC.

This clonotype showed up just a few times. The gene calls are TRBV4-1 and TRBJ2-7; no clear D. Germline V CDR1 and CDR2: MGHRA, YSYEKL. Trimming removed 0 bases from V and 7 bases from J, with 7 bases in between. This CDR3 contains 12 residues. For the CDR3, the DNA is TGCGCCAGCAGCCAAGAAACCCGAGAGCAGTACTTC. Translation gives CASSQETREQYF.

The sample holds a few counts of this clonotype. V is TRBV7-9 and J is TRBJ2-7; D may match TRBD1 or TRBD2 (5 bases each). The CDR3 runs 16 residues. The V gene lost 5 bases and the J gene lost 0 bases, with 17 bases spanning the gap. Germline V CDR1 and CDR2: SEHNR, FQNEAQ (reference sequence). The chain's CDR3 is CASSPPGTRLSYEQYF. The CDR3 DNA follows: TGTGCCAGCAGCCCCCCAGGGACCCGGCTCTCCTACGAGCAGTACTTC.

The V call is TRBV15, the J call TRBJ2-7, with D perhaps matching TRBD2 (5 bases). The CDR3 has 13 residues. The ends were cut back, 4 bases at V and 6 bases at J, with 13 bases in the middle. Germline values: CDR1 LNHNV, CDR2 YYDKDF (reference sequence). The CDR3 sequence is CATSKDSSFEQYF. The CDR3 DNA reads TGTGCCACCAGCAAGGACTCTAGTTTCGAGCAGTACTTC.

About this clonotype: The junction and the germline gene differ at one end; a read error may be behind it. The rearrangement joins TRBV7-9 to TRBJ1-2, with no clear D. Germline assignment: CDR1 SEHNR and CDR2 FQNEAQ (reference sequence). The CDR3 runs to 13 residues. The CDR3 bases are TGTGCCAGCAGCCATATACCGACGGCGGGCTATACCTTC. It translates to CASSHIPTAGYTF.

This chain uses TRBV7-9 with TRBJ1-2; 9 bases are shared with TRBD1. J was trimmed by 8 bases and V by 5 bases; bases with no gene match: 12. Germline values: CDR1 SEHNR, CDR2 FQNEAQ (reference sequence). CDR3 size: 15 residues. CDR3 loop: CASSSGTGRPGGYTF. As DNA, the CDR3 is TGTGCCAGCAGCAGCGGGACAGGGCGCCCCGGGGGCTACACCTTC. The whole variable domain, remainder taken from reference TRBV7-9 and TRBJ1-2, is DTGVSQNPRHKITKRGQNVTFRCDPISEHNRLYWYRQTLGQGPEFLTYFQNEAQLEKSRLLSDRFSAERPKGSFSTLEIQRTEQGDSAMYLCASSSGTGRPGGYTFGSGTRLTVV.

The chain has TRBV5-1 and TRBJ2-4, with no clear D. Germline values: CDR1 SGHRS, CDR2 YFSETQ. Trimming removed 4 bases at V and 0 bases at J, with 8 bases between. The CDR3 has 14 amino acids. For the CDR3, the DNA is TGCGCCAGCAGCACGGACGGAGCCAAAAACATTCAGTACTTC. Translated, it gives CASSTDGAKNIQYF.

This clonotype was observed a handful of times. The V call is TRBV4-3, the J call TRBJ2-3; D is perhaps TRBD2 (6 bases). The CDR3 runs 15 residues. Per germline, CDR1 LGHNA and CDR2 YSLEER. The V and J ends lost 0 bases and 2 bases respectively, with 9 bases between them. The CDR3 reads CASSQETRATDTQYF. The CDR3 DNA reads TGCGCCAGCAGCCAAGAGACTAGGGCCACAGATACGCAGTATTTT.

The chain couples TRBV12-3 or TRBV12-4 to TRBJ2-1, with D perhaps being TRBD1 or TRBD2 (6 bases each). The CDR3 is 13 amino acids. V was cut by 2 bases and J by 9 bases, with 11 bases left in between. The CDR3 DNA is TGTGCCAGCAGTTTAAGGGGGGTGGGTGAGCAGTTCTTC. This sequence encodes CASSLRGVGEQFF.

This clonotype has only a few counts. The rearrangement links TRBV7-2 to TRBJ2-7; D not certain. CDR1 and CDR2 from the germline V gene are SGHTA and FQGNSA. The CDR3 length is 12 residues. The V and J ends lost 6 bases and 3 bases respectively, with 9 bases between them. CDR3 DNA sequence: TGTGCCAGCAGGCAGGACCTCTACGAGCAGTACTTC. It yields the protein CASRQDLYEQYF.